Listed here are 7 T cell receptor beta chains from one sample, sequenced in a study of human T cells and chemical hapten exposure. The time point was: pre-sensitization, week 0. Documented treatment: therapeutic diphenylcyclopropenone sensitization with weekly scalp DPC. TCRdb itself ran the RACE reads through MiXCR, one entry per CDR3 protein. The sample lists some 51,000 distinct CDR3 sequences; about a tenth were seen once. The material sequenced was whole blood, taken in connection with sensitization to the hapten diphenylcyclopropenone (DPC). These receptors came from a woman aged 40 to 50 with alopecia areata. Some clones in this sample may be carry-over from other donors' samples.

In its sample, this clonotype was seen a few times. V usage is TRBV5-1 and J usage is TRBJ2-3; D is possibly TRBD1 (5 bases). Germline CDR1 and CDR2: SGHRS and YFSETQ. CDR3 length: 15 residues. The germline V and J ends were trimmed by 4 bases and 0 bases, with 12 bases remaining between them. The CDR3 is CASSRQTASTDTQYF. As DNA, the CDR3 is TGCGCCAGCAGCCGCCAGACAGCGAGCACAGATACGCAGTATTTT. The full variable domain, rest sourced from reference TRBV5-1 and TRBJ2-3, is KAGVTQTPRYLIKTRGQQVTLSCSPISGHRSVSWYQQTPGQGLQFLFEYFSETQRNKGNFPGRFSGRQFSNSRSEMNVSTLELGDSALYLCASSRQTASTDTQYFGPGTRLTVL.

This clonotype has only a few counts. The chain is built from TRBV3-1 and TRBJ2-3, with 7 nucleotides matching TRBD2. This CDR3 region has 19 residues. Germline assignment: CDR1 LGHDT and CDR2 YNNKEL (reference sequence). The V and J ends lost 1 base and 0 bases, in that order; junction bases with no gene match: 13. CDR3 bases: TGTGCCAGCAGCCAAGTGCGTCGGGGTAGCGGGCAAAGCACAGATACGCAGTATTTT. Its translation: CASSQVRRGSGQSTDTQYF.

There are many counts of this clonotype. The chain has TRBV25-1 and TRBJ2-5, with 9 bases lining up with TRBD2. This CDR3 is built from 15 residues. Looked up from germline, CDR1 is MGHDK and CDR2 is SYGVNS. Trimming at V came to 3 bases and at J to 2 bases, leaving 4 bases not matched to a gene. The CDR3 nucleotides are TGTGCCAGCAGTGAGCAGACTAGCGGACAAGAGACCCAGTACTTC. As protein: CASSEQTSGQETQYF.

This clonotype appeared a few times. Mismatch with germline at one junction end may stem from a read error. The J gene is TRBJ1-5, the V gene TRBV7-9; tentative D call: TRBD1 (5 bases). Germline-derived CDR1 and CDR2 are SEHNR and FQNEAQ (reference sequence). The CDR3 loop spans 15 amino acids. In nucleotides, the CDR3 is TGTGTCAGCAGCTTAACGGCCCAGGGAGCTCAGCCCCAGCATTTT. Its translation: CVSSLTAQGAQPQHF. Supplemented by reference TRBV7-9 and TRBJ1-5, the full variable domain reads DTGVSQNPRHKITKRGQNVTFRCDPISEHNRLYWYRQTLGQGPEFLTYFQNEAQLEKSRLLSDRFSAERPKGSFSTLEIQRTEQGDSAMYLCVSSLTAQGAQPQHFGDGTRLSIL.

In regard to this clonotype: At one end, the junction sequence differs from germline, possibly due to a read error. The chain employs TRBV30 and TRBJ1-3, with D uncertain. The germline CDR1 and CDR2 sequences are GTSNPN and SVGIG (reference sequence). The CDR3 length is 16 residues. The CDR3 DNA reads TGTGTCTGGAGGTCTCGGACGGCCTACTCTGGAAACACCATATATTTT. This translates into CVWRSRTAYSGNTIYF.

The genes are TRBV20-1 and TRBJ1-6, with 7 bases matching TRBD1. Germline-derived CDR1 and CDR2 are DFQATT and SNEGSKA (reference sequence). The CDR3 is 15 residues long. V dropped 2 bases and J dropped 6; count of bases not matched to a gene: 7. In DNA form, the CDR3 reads TGCAGTGCTAGACTACAGGGGTCGGGTAATTCACCCCTCCACTTT. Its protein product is CSARLQGSGNSPLHF.

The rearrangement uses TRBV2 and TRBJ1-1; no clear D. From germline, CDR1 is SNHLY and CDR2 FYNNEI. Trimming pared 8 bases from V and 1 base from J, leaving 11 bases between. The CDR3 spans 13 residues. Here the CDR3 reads CASESRPNTEAFF. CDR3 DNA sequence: TGTGCCAGCGAATCAAGACCGAACACTGAAGCTTTCTTT.